The rows below give T cell receptor beta chains drawn from one sample of a study of metastatic and nonmetastatic thyroid tumors. MiXCR was used by TCRdb to re-call the PCR reads. The sample yields about 35,000 clones, around 28% seen once. The sample taken for sequencing was blood. These receptors were collected from a female donor with papillary thyroid cancer or a benign thyroid nodule (not recorded which). Some clones in this sample may be carry-over from other donors' samples. CDR3s include the opening cysteine and the closing phenylalanine or tryptophan. The D gene is left open where the match is weak. The size entry is marked missing in some rows and otherwise reads once, few, many or a size class.

size	V	D	J	length	CDR3	DNA
many	TRBV5-6	TRBD2	TRBJ2-1	15	CASSLAGGPGNEQFF	TGTGCCAGCAGCTTGGCGGGGGGGCCGGGCAATGAGCAGTTCTTC
few	TRBV7-9	.	TRBJ2-7	12	CASSADGAEQYF	TGTGCCAGCAGCGCGGACGGAGCTGAGCAGTACTTC
few	TRBV20-1	.	TRBJ2-3	14	CSARGSLSTDTQYF	TGCAGTGCTAGAGGGAGCCTTAGCACAGATACGCAGTATTTT
medium-sized	TRBV20-1	.	TRBJ2-7	11	CSARDAYEQYF	TGCAGTGCTAGGGACGCGTACGAGCAGTACTTC
medium-sized	TRBV6-5	TRBD1	TRBJ1-2	15	CASSYSPGGRDGYTF	TGTGCCAGCAGTTACTCGCCAGGGGGCCGGGACGGCTACACCTTC
medium-sized	TRBV30	TRBD1	TRBJ1-2	13	CAWVTGTGDGYTF	TGTGCCTGGGTTACAGGGACAGGGGATGGCTACACCTTC
.	TRBV11-2	.	TRBJ2-7	17	CASSSSWGNPAGDEQDF	TGTGCAAGCAGCTCATCGTGGGGTAACCCGGCCGGGGACGAGCAGGACTTC
many	TRBV3-1	.	TRBJ1-4	15	CASSLSKSSYEKLFF	TGTGCCAGCAGCCTCTCTAAGTCTTCATATGAAAAACTGTTTTTT
.	TRBV11-2	.	TRBJ2-7	14	CASSLDPGAYAQYF	TGTGCCAGCAGCTTAGACCCGGGCGCCTACGCGCAGTACTTC
few	TRBV6-1	.	TRBJ2-7	11	CASSGNYEQYF	TGTGCCAGCAGTGGAAATTACGAGCAGTACTTC
medium-sized	TRBV6-2/TRBV6-3	TRBD2	TRBJ2-5	14	CASSYIAGAETQYF	TGTGCCAGCAGTTACATAGCGGGAGCAGAGACCCAGTACTTC
medium-sized	TRBV12-3/TRBV12-4	.	TRBJ1-2	15	CASSSRGIKNYGYTF	TGTGCCAGCAGTTCCAGGGGTATTAAAAACTATGGCTACACCTTC
many	TRBV5-1	.	TRBJ2-1	13	CASRDSYYNEQFF	TGCGCCAGCCGGGACTCGTACTACAATGAGCAGTTCTTC
.	TRBV7-2	.	TRBJ2-7	14	CASSLGGASYEQYF	TGTGCCAGCAGCTTAGGAGGGGCCTCGTACGAGCAGTACTTC
few	TRBV24-1	.	TRBJ1-2	14	CATSEVPINYGYTF	TGTGCCACCAGTGAGGTACCTATCAACTATGGCTACACCTTC
few	TRBV6-6	TRBD2	TRBJ2-7	16	CASSYSGTSGSYEQYF	TGTGCCAGCAGTTACTCCGGGACTAGCGGTTCCTACGAGCAGTACTTC
many	TRBV10-2	TRBD2	TRBJ2-5	16	CASSVRSGRASETQYF	TGCGCCAGCAGTGTTAGGAGCGGGAGGGCCTCAGAGACCCAGTACTTC
many	TRBV2	.	TRBJ2-1	12	CASSDGPLEQFF	TGTGCCAGCAGTGATGGTCCCCTCGAGCAGTTCTTC
.	TRBV10-1	.	TRBJ2-3	13	CASSESSTDTRYF	TGCGCCAGCAGTGAGTCGAGCACAGATACGCGGTATTTT
.	TRBV7-9	.	TRBJ1-1	14	CASSLGTVNTEAFF	TGTGCCAGCAGCTTAGGGACGGTGAACACTGAAGCTTTCTTT
.	TRBV5-1	.	TRBJ1-1	12	CASSPLGREAFF	TGCGCCAGCAGCCCTCTGGGGAGAGAAGCTTTCTTT
.	TRBV6-6	.	TRBJ2-7	14	CASSYSQQSYEQYF	TGTGCCAGCAGTTACTCACAGCAGTCCTACGAGCAGTACTTC
.	TRBV28	.	TRBJ2-1	18	CASSPHGVRRKWAYEQFF	TGTGCCAGCAGTCCACATGGAGTAAGGCGCAAGTGGGCGTATGAGCAGTTCTTC
few	TRBV12-3/TRBV12-4	TRBD1	TRBJ1-6	15	CASSLIGQGKSPLHF	TGTGCCAGCAGTTTAATAGGACAGGGTAAATCACCCCTCCACTTT